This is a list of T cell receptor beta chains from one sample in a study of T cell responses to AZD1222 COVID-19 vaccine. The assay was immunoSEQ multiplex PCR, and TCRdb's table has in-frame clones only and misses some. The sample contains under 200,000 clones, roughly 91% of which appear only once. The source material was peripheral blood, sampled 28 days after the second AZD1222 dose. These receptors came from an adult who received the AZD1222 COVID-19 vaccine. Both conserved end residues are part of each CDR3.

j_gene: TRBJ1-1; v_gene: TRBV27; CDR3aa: CASSPIGASNTEAFF
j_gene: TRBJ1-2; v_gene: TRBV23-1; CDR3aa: CASSQADGGINGYTF
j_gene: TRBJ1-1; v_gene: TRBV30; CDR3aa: CAWKEGAEAFF
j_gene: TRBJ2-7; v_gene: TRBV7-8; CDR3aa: CASSKTGGYYEQYF
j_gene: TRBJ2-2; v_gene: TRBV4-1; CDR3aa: CASSRTGSNTGELFF
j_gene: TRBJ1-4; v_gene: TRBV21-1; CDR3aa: CASADPGDRAGEKLFF
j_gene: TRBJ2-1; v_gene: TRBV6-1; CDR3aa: CASSASWGGAQNEQFF
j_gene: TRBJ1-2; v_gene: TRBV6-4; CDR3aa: CATFLILRQGGRYGYTF
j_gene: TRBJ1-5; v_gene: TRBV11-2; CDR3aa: CASSFDGSNQPQHF
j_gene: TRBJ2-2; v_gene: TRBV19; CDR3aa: CASSIVSGLNTGELFF
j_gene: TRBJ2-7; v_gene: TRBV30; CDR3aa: CAWSVAQLSSYEQYF
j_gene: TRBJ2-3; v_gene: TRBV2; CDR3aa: CASSAALGQGYTDTQYF
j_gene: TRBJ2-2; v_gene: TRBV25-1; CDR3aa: CASSGPGSNTGELFF
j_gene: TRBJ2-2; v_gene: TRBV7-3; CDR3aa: CASSQRTSPNTGELFF
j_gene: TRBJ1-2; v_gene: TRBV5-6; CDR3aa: CASSLGDRLGYGYTF
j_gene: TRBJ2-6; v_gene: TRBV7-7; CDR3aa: CASSPRPVTGLSGANVLTF
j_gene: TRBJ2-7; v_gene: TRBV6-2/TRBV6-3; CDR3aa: CASSETGRSYEQYF
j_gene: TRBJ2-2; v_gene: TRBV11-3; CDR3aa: CASSSTASGELFF
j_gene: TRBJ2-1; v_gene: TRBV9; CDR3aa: CASSPPLGESIYNEQFF
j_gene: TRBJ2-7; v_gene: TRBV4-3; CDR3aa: CASSQSTRTSGDYEQYF
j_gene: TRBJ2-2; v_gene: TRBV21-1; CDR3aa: CASSEGTSGIMGELFF
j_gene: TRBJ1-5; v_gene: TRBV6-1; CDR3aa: CASSERHEGQPQHF
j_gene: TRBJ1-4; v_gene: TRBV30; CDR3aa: CASSGGVKLFF
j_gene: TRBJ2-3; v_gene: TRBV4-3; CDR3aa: CASSQEGGNTDTQYF
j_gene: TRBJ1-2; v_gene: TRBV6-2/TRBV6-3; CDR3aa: CASSTITGGIGGYTF
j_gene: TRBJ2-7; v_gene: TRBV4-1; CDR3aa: CASSQGDRSYEQYF
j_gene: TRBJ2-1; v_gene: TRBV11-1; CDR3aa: CASSPWTSGRVDEQFF